This note documents a single T cell receptor (beta chain) sequence. These data come from a study of Ad26.COV2.S vaccination and SARS-CoV-2 variants. In germline, CDR1 is SEHNR, CDR2 FQNEAQ (reference sequence). The CDR3 covers 14 residues. Trimming took off 3 bases at V and 0 bases at J, with 8 bases between the two ends. The treatment is: roughly 19 received Ad26.COV2.S at low or high dose, single or two shots; 5 received placebo; per-sample allocation not given. Following the first vaccine or placebo injection, samples were taken on day 63. Repertoires were generated with immunoSEQ multiplex PCR, while TCRdb's copy carries only in-frame clones and drops some. The sample lists about 350,000 clones, 85% to 90% seen once, with about 4.6% in the top ten.

The sample was peripheral blood, taken in a trial of Ad26.COV2.S vaccine versus placebo. The genes are TRBV7-9 and TRBJ1-1; TRBD1 might be the D (5 bases). The TCR originated in a person aged 18-60 years who received the Ad26.COV2.S COVID-19 vaccine or a placebo. CDR3 in amino acids: CASSLGHMNTEAFF. The CDR3 bases are TGTGCCAGCAGCTTGGGGCATATGAACACTGAAGCTTTCTTT. The full variable domain, completed using reference TRBV7-9 and TRBJ1-1, is DTGVSQNPRHKITKRGQNVTFRCDPISEHNRLYWYRQTLGQGPEFLTYFQNEAQLEKSRLLSDRFSAERPKGSFSTLEIQRTEQGDSAMYLCASSLGHMNTEAFFGQGTRLTVV.